These 9 T cell receptor beta chains originate from one sample sequenced in a study of T cells in Graves' hyperthyroidism and ophthalmopathy. TCR beta CDR3 region amplification was performed from RNA transcripts. An initial round of RT-PCR targeting the TCR CDR3 relied on the HTBI primer set. TCRdb analysed the multiplex PCR reads with MiXCR anew, one entry per CDR3 protein. In the table there are a few hundred thousand distinct CDR3 sequences, under 60% of which are singletons. Input material: peripheral blood or thyroid tissue (not recorded which). The receptors were sampled from a young woman with Graves' hyperthyroidism.

The gene calls are TRBV7-2 and TRBJ2-7; D is possibly TRBD2 (5 bases). The germline V gene encodes CDR1 SGHTA and CDR2 FQGNSA. V lost 3 bases, J lost 2 bases, and 11 bases lay in between. This CDR3 has 14 amino acids. CDR3 sequence: CASSFKRQTYEQYF. The CDR3 bases are TGTGCCAGCAGCTTTAAGCGGCAAACCTACGAGCAGTACTTC.

This sequence joins TRBV7-2 and TRBJ2-5; 9 bases are shared with TRBD2. This CDR3 region has 14 residues. Germline-derived CDR1 and CDR2 are SGHTA and FQGNSA. With 6 bases clipped from V and 5 bases from J, the junction kept 7 bases outside the gene matches. This CDR3 reads CASRPIAGAETQYF. The CDR3, as DNA: TGTGCCAGCAGACCGATAGCGGGAGCCGAGACCCAGTACTTC.

This chain uses TRBV9 with TRBJ2-5; no clear D gene. Germline CDR1 SGDLS, CDR2 YYNGEE. Deletions cut 0 bases from V and 6 bases from J, with 12 bases between. The CDR3 loop spans 14 amino acids. CDR3 in amino acids: CASSVGLTDKTQYF. CDR3 sequence (DNA): TGTGCCAGCAGCGTAGGCTTAACCGACAAGACCCAGTACTTC.

This clonotype was recorded a few times. V gene TRBV6-1 combines with J gene TRBJ2-7; D gene uncertain. CDR1 MNHNS and CDR2 SASEGT come from the germline V gene. CDR3 size: 12 residues. V was clipped by 5 bases and J by 5 bases, with 10 bases between them. CDR3 amino acids: CASSLTVNEQYF. For the CDR3, the DNA is TGTGCCAGCAGTCTCACGGTCAACGAGCAGTACTTC.

This clonotype was detected a few times. This sequence joins TRBV20-1 and TRBJ1-1; a possible D gene is TRBD1 (5 bases). V lost 6 bases, J lost 4 bases, and 18 bases lay in between. The germline V gene encodes CDR1 DFQATT and CDR2 SNEGSKA (reference sequence). The CDR3 is made up of 14 amino acids. This CDR3 is CSANPGRIGTEAFF. CDR3 nucleotides: TGCAGTGCAAACCCGGGACGGATTGGCACTGAAGCTTTCTTT.

This clonotype was seen a few times. This chain connects TRBV20-1 to TRBJ2-7, with TRBD1 matching 7 bases. The germline CDR1 and CDR2 sequences are DFQATT and SNEGSKA (reference sequence). J lost 5 bases, V lost 4 bases, and 8 bases had no gene match. This CDR3 is 13 amino acids long. CDR3 protein: CSAKDRVINEQYF. The CDR3 nucleotides are TGCAGTGCTAAAGACAGGGTAATTAACGAGCAGTACTTC.

The V gene is TRBV25-1, the J gene TRBJ2-2; D is possibly TRBD1 or TRBD2 (6 bases each). Germline loops: CDR1 MGHDK, CDR2 SYGVNS. V was trimmed by 1 base and J by 8 bases, leaving 11 bases between them. The CDR3 contains 14 residues. The chain's CDR3 is CASSEWGAPGELFF. Written as DNA, the CDR3 is TGTGCCAGCAGTGAATGGGGGGCGCCGGGGGAGCTGTTTTTT.

The rearrangement uses TRBV7-2 and TRBJ1-1; 7 nucleotides line up with TRBD1. CDR3 size: 15 residues. CDR1 is SGHTA, CDR2 FQGNSA, per germline. The V and J ends lost 2 bases and 0 bases, in that order; junction bases with no gene match: 3. The CDR3, as DNA: TGTGCCAGCAGCTTACAGGGACAGCTGAACACTGAAGCTTTCTTT. Its protein is CASSLQGQLNTEAFF.

V usage is TRBV15 and J usage is TRBJ2-7; D is tentatively TRBD1 or TRBD2 (5 bases each). The CDR3 covers 18 residues. Germline loops: CDR1 LNHNV, CDR2 YYDKDF (reference sequence). V was cut by 0 bases and J by 2 bases, with 20 bases left in between. CDR3 protein: CATSRDRVVIEGTYEQYF. The CDR3 region has the DNA TGTGCCACCAGCAGAGATCGGGTTGTTATCGAGGGGACCTACGAGCAGTACTTC. The full variable domain, rest sourced from reference TRBV15 and TRBJ2-7, is DAMVIQNPRYQVTQFGKPVTLSCSQTLNHNVMYWYQQKSSQAPKLLFHYYDKDFNNEADTPDNFQSRRPNTSFCFLDIRSPGLGDTAMYLCATSRDRVVIEGTYEQYFGPGTRLTVT.